The 32 T cell receptor beta chains below come from one sample, sequenced in a study of sequential checkpoint blockade in melanoma. Sequenced by immunoSEQ multiplex PCR; TCRdb stores in-frame clones only, minus some. The table shows 20,000 to 25,000 clones, with around 80% occurring only once. Treatment noted: randomized to nivolumab then ipilimumab (arm A) or the reverse (arm B). The sample here was CD8+ T cells sorted from blood (inferred from file names), taken from a patient given nivolumab and ipilimumab in sequence. These receptors were taken from a human donor with melanoma.

This chain connects TRBV6-5 to TRBJ2-1, with 7 bases that match TRBD2. J lost 6 bases, V lost 4 bases, and 6 bases had no gene match. The CDR3 covers 14 residues. The germline gives CDR1 MNHEY, CDR2 SVGAGI. CDR3 sequence (DNA): TGTGCCAGCAGTTCTAGCGGACAACCCAATGAGCAGTTCTTC. This translates into CASSSSGQPNEQFF.

This chain connects TRBV5-1 to TRBJ2-1; possibly TRBD2 for D (6 bases). Germline CDR1 is SGHRS and CDR2 is YFSETQ. Trimming cost V 4 bases and J 8 bases, with 13 bases left between them. This CDR3 comprises 13 residues. CDR3 in DNA: TGCGCCAGCAGCCGGGGCGGGAAGGATGAGCAGTTCTTC. This encodes CASSRGGKDEQFF.

The J gene is TRBJ2-7, the V gene TRBV4-1, with 14 positions matching TRBD2. CDR3 length: 15 residues. Germline loops: CDR1 MGHRA, CDR2 YSYEKL. V dropped 3 bases and J dropped 6; count of bases not matched to a gene: 4. The CDR3 here is CASSQDGTSGSEQYF. CDR3 sequence (DNA): TGCGCCAGCAGCCAGGACGGGACTAGCGGGAGCGAGCAGTACTTC.

The chain is built from TRBV28 and TRBJ2-2, with D maybe TRBD1 (6 bases). Between the trimmed V and J ends, which lost 4 bases and 12 bases, there was a span of 9 bases. Germline loops: CDR1 MDHEN, CDR2 SYDVKM. The CDR3 totals 11 residues. CDR3 nucleotides: TGTGCCAGCAGTTATCGGGACAAGCTGTTTTTT. It specifies CASSYRDKLFF.

The gene calls are TRBV2 and TRBJ2-2; 13 bases are shared with TRBD2. J gave up 5 bases and V 8 bases, and 8 bases lay outside the gene matches. The CDR3 spans 16 residues. Germline lookup yields CDR1 SNHLY and CDR2 FYNNEI. The CDR3 is CASETSGRAETGELFF. CDR3 nucleotides: TGTGCCAGCGAAACTAGCGGGAGGGCGGAGACCGGGGAGCTGTTTTTT.

This chain connects TRBV19 to TRBJ1-3; D is uncertain. The CDR3 runs to 15 residues. With 6 bases removed from V and 0 bases from J, the gap between germline ends came to 12 bases. Germline V CDR1 and CDR2: LNHDA, SQIVND (reference sequence). CDR3 loop: CASRSEHGSGNTIYF. For the CDR3, the DNA is TGTGCCAGTAGGTCGGAGCACGGCTCTGGAAACACCATATATTTT.

This clone was seen just once. The rearrangement uses TRBV7-2 and TRBJ1-3, with TRBD1 matching over 8 bases. In germline, CDR1 is SGHTA, CDR2 FQGNSA. This CDR3 comprises 15 residues. The J segment lost 4 bases and the V segment lost 5 bases, leaving 7 bases of the junction unmatched. CDR3 protein: CASSPTGGTGNTIYF. The CDR3, as DNA: TGTGCCAGCAGCCCCACAGGGGGGACGGGAAACACCATATATTTT.

This clone has only a few counts. The V call is TRBV10-2, the J call TRBJ2-5; D may be TRBD2 (6 bases). CDR1 and CDR2 (germline): WSHSY, SAAADI. This CDR3 comprises 15 residues. The V end was cut by 2 bases, the J end by 3 bases, with 13 bases between. CDR3 in DNA: TGCGCCAGCAGTGAGCGGGCTAGCGACGAAGAGACCCAGTACTTC. It yields the protein CASSERASDEETQYF.

V usage is TRBV25-1 and J usage is TRBJ1-1, with D perhaps TRBD1 (5 bases). There are 17 residues in the CDR3. V was cut by 6 bases and J by 1 base, with 21 bases left in between. Germline V gives CDR1 MGHDK, CDR2 SYGVNS. The CDR3 region is CASSHNTGDGPNTEAFF. CDR3 sequence (DNA): TGTGCCAGCAGCCACAATACGGGGGACGGGCCGAACACTGAAGCTTTCTTT.

This clone was detected only once. This rearrangement joins TRBV9 to TRBJ2-3; tentatively, D is TRBD2 (5 bases). V lost 2 bases and J 2 bases, leaving 9 bases between the germline ends. This CDR3 region has 14 residues. Germline CDR1 SGDLS, CDR2 YYNGEE. The CDR3 loop reads CASSVDFLTDTQYF. DNA for the CDR3: TGTGCCAGCAGCGTGGACTTTCTCACAGATACGCAGTATTTT.

V gene TRBV19 combines with J gene TRBJ2-3; 8 bases map to TRBD1. In germline, CDR1 is LNHDA, CDR2 SQIVND (reference sequence). CDR3 length equals 21 residues. The V segment lost 3 bases and the J segment 0 bases; nucleotides outside the gene matches: 20. The CDR3 DNA is TGTGCCAGTAGTATCCCCAAGCCACTACTCCAGGGGGCCCGAAGCACAGATACGCAGTATTTT. Protein sequence: CASSIPKPLLQGARSTDTQYF.

The chain links TRBV11-1 to TRBJ2-7, with 15 positions matching TRBD2. Germline-derived CDR1 and CDR2 are SGHAT and FQDESV (reference sequence). The V and J ends lost 5 bases and 2 bases, in that order; junction bases with no gene match: 10. CDR3 size: 18 residues. DNA of the CDR3: TGTGCCAGCAGCGCCCTCCGGGGGACTAGCGGGAGGACCTACGAGCAGTACTTC. Translated: CASSALRGTSGRTYEQYF.

The genes are TRBV7-2 and TRBJ2-7; 10 nucleotides align to TRBD2. This CDR3 comprises 18 residues. J was trimmed by 0 bases and V by 3 bases; bases with no gene match: 11. Looked up from germline, CDR1 is SGHTA and CDR2 is FQGNSA. The CDR3 region is CASSFLGLAGGSSYEQYF. The CDR3 DNA follows: TGTGCCAGCAGCTTTTTAGGTTTAGCGGGAGGCAGCTCCTACGAGCAGTACTTC.

The V gene is TRBV19, the J gene TRBJ1-5, with 7 positions matching TRBD1. With V trimmed by 3 bases and J by 5 bases, 7 bases remained unmatched. CDR3 length: 15 residues. Germline-derived CDR1 and CDR2 are LNHDA and SQIVND (reference sequence). CDR3 DNA sequence: TGTGCCAGTAGTATGTCCACAGGGGTTCATCAGCCCCAGCATTTT. Amino acids: CASSMSTGVHQPQHF. The full variable domain, its missing parts supplied by reference TRBV19 and TRBJ1-5, is DGGITQSPKYLFRKEGQNVTLSCEQNLNHDAMYWYRQDPGQGLRLIYYSQIVNDFQKGDIAEGYSVSREKKESFPLTVTSAQKNPTAFYLCASSMSTGVHQPQHFGDGTRLSIL.

This chain connects TRBV9 to TRBJ2-1; 9 bases match TRBD1. Germline V lookup: CDR1 SGDLS, CDR2 YYNGEE. The trim removed 4 bases at V and 9 bases at J, leaving 8 bases unmatched. This CDR3 is 14 amino acids long. The chain's CDR3 is CASSSTGGGIEQFF. The CDR3 bases are TGTGCCAGCAGCTCGACAGGGGGAGGAATTGAGCAGTTCTTC.

The V gene is TRBV11-3, the J gene TRBJ2-1; tentatively, D is TRBD1 (5 bases). CDR3 length: 16 amino acids. Germline V gene lookup returns CDR1 SGHNT and CDR2 YENEEA. Trimming cost V 4 bases and J 0 bases, with 13 bases left between them. As DNA, the CDR3 is TGTGCCAGCAGCTCTCAGGGTGGGAACTCCTACAATGAGCAGTTCTTC. This translates into CASSSQGGNSYNEQFF.

The chain employs TRBV28 and TRBJ1-5, with 9 bases aligning to TRBD1. The CDR3 sequence is 15 residues long. Unmatched junction bases numbered 8, after V lost 6 bases and J lost 5 bases. Germline CDR1 reads MDHEN; CDR2 reads SYDVKM. The CDR3 loop is CASSLGTGFDQPQHF. The CDR3 DNA reads as TGTGCCAGCAGCCTGGGGACAGGGTTTGATCAGCCCCAGCATTTT.

The rearrangement uses TRBV9 and TRBJ1-4; D remains unclear. There are 15 residues in the CDR3. In germline, CDR1 is SGDLS, CDR2 YYNGEE. Trimming cost V 2 bases and J 7 bases, with 15 bases left between them. DNA of the CDR3: TGTGCCAGCAGCGTTAACAGCGGTTCTTCTGAAAAACTGTTTTTT. Protein: CASSVNSGSSEKLFF.

The chain couples TRBV11-2 to TRBJ1-1, with TRBD1 matching 8 bases. J gave up 1 base and V 5 bases, and 3 bases lay outside the gene matches. Germline CDR1 reads SGHAT; CDR2 reads FQNNGV. CDR3 length: 14 amino acids. The DNA for the CDR3 is TGTGCCAGCAGCCCAGGGGGCCAGAACACTGAAGCTTTCTTT. Residues: CASSPGGQNTEAFF.

The chain is built from TRBV7-8 and TRBJ2-7; 7 nucleotides match TRBD1. CDR3 size: 14 residues. In germline, CDR1 is SGHVS, CDR2 FQNEAQ. V was clipped by 6 bases and J by 3 bases; unmatched bases: 8. The CDR3, as DNA: TGTGCCAGCAGTAACGCCGGGACAGACTACGAGCAGTACTTC. Translated: CASSNAGTDYEQYF. Drawing the rest from reference TRBV7-8 and TRBJ2-7, the complete variable domain is GAGVSQSPRYKVAKRGQDVALRCDPISGHVSLFWYQQALGQGPEFLTYFQNEAQLDKSGLPSDRFFAERPEGSVSTLKIQRTQQEDSAVYLCASSNAGTDYEQYFGPGTRLTVT.

CDR3 region: CASSRGEETQYF. As DNA, the CDR3 is TGTGCCAGCTCCCGCGGAGAGGAGACCCAGTACTTC. J is TRBJ2-5 and V is TRBV6-5, with D hard to call. With 8 bases removed from V and 5 bases from J, the gap between germline ends came to 12 bases. The CDR3 spans 12 residues. The germline V gene has CDR1 MNHEY and CDR2 SVGAGI.

CDR3 sequence reads: CASTLNSNQPQHF. The DNA for the CDR3 is TGTGCCAGCACACTTAATAGCAATCAGCCCCAGCATTTT. The chain is built from TRBV7-2 and TRBJ1-5, with unresolved D. The CDR3 is made up of 13 amino acids. V dropped 7 bases and J dropped 0 bases, with 7 bases sitting between them. CDR1 is SGHTA and CDR2 is FQGNSA in the germline V gene.

This chain uses TRBV27 with TRBJ2-2; 9 positions match TRBD1. Germline trimming cut 10 bases from V and 5 bases from J; bases unmatched to any gene: 11. Germline V gene data show CDR1 as MNHEY and CDR2 as SMNVEV (reference sequence). CDR3 length equals 15 residues. CDR3: CATRTGGAGTGELFF. The CDR3 DNA sequence: TGTGCCACGAGAACAGGGGGCGCGGGGACCGGGGAGCTGTTTTTT.

The chain has TRBV6-6 and TRBJ2-2; TRBD2 matches 13 bases. Germline assignment: CDR1 MNHNY and CDR2 SVGAGI (reference sequence). The V gene end was trimmed by 2 bases and the J gene end by 6 bases; junction bases not matched to a gene: 0. The CDR3 runs 15 residues. The CDR3 reads CASSYGLAGAGELFF. CDR3 coding DNA: TGTGCCAGCAGTTACGGACTAGCGGGAGCCGGGGAGCTGTTTTTT.

The chain uses TRBV28 and TRBJ2-5, with 11 bases lining up with TRBD1. Looked up from germline, CDR1 is MDHEN and CDR2 is SYDVKM. V gave up 4 bases and J gave up 5 bases; unmatched junction bases: 18. The CDR3 is 19 residues long. CDR3 in amino acids: CASSYSTAGTGGPRETQYF. Written as DNA, the CDR3 is TGTGCCAGCAGTTATTCAACTGCCGGGACAGGGGGTCCCCGGGAGACCCAGTACTTC.

The chain joins TRBV19 to TRBJ2-5, with 11 bases lining up with TRBD2. CDR3 length: 15 residues. Germline V gene lookup returns CDR1 LNHDA and CDR2 SQIVND (reference sequence). Trimming at V came to 5 bases and at J to 3 bases, leaving 5 bases not matched to a gene. The CDR3 region is CASSGLGLAEETQYF. The CDR3 region has the DNA TGTGCCAGTAGTGGATTGGGACTAGCGGAAGAGACCCAGTACTTC.

In DNA form, the CDR3 reads TGCAGCGTTAAGCGGGAGGGCTACGAGCAGTACTTC. The encoded protein is CSVKREGYEQYF. The chain uses TRBV29-1 and TRBJ2-7; 10 nucleotides line up with TRBD2. Germline lookup yields CDR1 SQVTM and CDR2 ANQGSEA. The CDR3 consists of 12 residues. With V trimmed by 5 bases and J by 3 bases, 1 base remained unmatched.

The sample holds a few counts of this clone. CDR3 nucleotide sequence: TGTGCCAGCAGCTTAGGGGGTCTAGCGGGAGCAGAGACCCAGTACTTC. This codes for CASSLGGLAGAETQYF. This rearrangement joins TRBV7-6 to TRBJ2-5; TRBD2 matches 10 bases. CDR1 is SGHVS and CDR2 is FNYEAQ in the germline V gene. The length of the CDR3 is 16 residues. V was pared by 1 base and J by 4 bases, with 6 bases of the junction left unmatched.

J is TRBJ2-7 and V is TRBV14; 9 positions agree with TRBD2. The germline gives CDR1 SGHDN, CDR2 FVKESK. V lost 0 bases and J lost 6; bases outside the gene matches: 15. The length of the CDR3 is 18 residues. The CDR3 DNA sequence: TGTGCCAGCAGCCAAGATATAGTAGGCGGGAGGGCCCATGGCGAGCAGTACTTC. It specifies CASSQDIVGGRAHGEQYF.

The chain has TRBV6-1 and TRBJ1-2, with 9 nucleotides matching TRBD1. The CDR3 extends over 15 amino acids. J was trimmed by 2 bases and V by 6 bases; bases with no gene match: 7. The V gene's germline CDR1 is MNHNS and CDR2 SASEGT. CDR3 sequence (DNA): TGTGCCAGCAGAGCGGGACAGGGATTAAACTATGGCTACACCTTC. Its translation is CASRAGQGLNYGYTF.

The chain employs TRBV19 and TRBJ2-2; TRBD2 aligns across 10 bases. V lost 7 bases, J lost 4 bases, and 9 bases stayed unmatched. This CDR3 region has 16 residues. Germline lookup yields CDR1 LNHDA and CDR2 SQIVND (reference sequence). The CDR3 DNA reads TGTGCCAGTACCCCAGGTGCTAGCGGGAGCACCGGGGAGCTGTTTTTT. Protein: CASTPGASGSTGELFF.

This sequence joins TRBV6-5 and TRBJ2-7; D remains unclear. Per germline, CDR1 MNHEY and CDR2 SVGAGI. This CDR3 is built from 14 residues. Trimming took 6 bases from V and 2 from J, leaving 14 bases between them. CDR3 bases: TGTGCCAGCAGCGATCCAGTACCACCCTACGAGCAGTACTTC. Residues: CASSDPVPPYEQYF.